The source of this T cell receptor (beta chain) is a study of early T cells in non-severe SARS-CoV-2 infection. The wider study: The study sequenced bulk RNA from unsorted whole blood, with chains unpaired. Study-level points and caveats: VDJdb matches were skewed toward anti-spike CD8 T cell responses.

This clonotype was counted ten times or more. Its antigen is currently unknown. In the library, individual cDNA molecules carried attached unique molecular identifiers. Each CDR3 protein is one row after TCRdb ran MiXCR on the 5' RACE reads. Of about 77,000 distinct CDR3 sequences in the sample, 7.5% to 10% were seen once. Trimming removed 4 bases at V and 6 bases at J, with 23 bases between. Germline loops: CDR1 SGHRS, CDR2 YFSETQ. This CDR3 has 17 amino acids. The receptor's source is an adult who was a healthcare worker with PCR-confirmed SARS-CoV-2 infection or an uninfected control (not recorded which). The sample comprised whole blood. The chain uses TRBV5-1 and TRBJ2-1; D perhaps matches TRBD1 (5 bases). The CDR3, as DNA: TGCGCCAGCAGCCCCCTACCGTTAGGGGCCGGTAGCAATGAGCAGTTCTTC. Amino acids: CASSPLPLGAGSNEQFF.